This T cell receptor (beta chain) stems from a study of control samples from healthy donors and cancer patients. The CDR3 is 14 amino acids. Trimming left V 8 bases short and J 0 bases short, with 11 bases between. Germline V lookup: CDR1 LNHNV, CDR2 YYDKDF (reference sequence). Repertoires were generated with immunoSEQ multiplex PCR, while TCRdb's copy carries only in-frame clones and drops some. The sample contains about 220,000 clones, about 93% of which appear only once. Source material: blood. The chain carries TRBV15 and TRBJ1-5; D unclear. This receptor was obtained from a man in his forties or fifties in good health. The CDR3 nucleotides read TGTGCCACCGGGCCAGATAATAGCAATCAGCCCCAGCATTTT. Encoded protein: CATGPDNSNQPQHF. The full variable domain, completed using reference TRBV15 and TRBJ1-5, is DAMVIQNPRYQVTQFGKPVTLSCSQTLNHNVMYWYQQKSSQAPKLLFHYYDKDFNNEADTPDNFQSRRPNTSFCFLDIRSPGLGDTAMYLCATGPDNSNQPQHFGDGTRLSIL.